The 7 T cell receptor beta chains in this list originate from one sample, sequenced in a study of OX40 agonist ivuxolimab in advanced cancers. Method: immunoSEQ multiplex PCR; TCRdb's copy keeps in-frame clones and lacks some. Here the sample spans tens of thousands of clones, 87% being singletons. The sequenced sample was CD4+ or CD8+ T cells sorted from blood, obtained in a trial of the OX40 agonist ivuxolimab. These receptors were collected from an adult with an advanced solid tumor such as melanoma, head and neck, liver or kidney cancer.

V is TRBV9 and J is TRBJ1-4; maybe TRBD1 (5 bases). With 0 bases removed from V and 12 bases from J, the gap between germline ends came to 18 bases. Germline assignment: CDR1 SGDLS and CDR2 YYNGEE. The CDR3 runs to 15 residues. CDR3 sequence reads: CASSVAKGPGGQLFF. CDR3 nucleotide sequence: TGTGCCAGCAGCGTAGCTAAGGGGCCCGGAGGGCAACTGTTTTTT. The complete variable domain, with remaining parts taken from reference TRBV9 and TRBJ1-4, reads DSGVTQTPKHLITATGQRVTLRCSPRSGDLSVYWYQQSLDQGLQFLIQYYNGEERAKGNILERFSAQQFPDLHSELNLSSLELGDSALYFCASSVAKGPGGQLFFGSGTQLSVL.

This chain joins TRBV30 and TRBJ1-1, with unresolved D. Germline V lookup: CDR1 GTSNPN, CDR2 SVGIG (reference sequence). This CDR3 region has 13 residues. Trimming removed 4 bases at V and 8 bases at J, with 17 bases between. The CDR3 here is CAWNLDSGSEAFF. The CDR3 bases are TGTGCCTGGAATCTCGACTCCGGGTCGGAAGCTTTCTTT.

The chain combines TRBV9 with TRBJ2-3, with unresolved D. The ends were cut back, 1 base at V and 3 bases at J, with 6 bases in the middle. CDR1 is SGDLS, CDR2 YYNGEE, per germline. The CDR3 runs to 13 residues. The CDR3 region is CASSVRWTDTQYF. The CDR3 DNA reads as TGTGCCAGCAGCGTACGTTGGACAGATACGCAGTATTTT.

This clone showed up just a few times. The chain recombines TRBV29-1 with TRBJ2-1; 16 bases fit TRBD2. Germline assignment: CDR1 SQVTM and CDR2 ANQGSEA. The CDR3 covers 18 residues. V lost 2 bases to trimming and J lost 7 bases; unmatched junction nucleotides: 11. The CDR3 nucleotides read TGCAGCGTTGAAACGGGACTAGCGGGGGGGCATCCAGTAAATGAGCAGTTCTTC. Translated: CSVETGLAGGHPVNEQFF.

The CDR3: CASSPTGPDGTQYF. Written as DNA, the CDR3 is TGTGCCAGCAGCCCGACCGGACCGGACGGGACCCAGTACTTC. The chain links TRBV7-2 to TRBJ2-5; no firm D call. V was trimmed by 5 bases and J by 7 bases, leaving 17 bases between them. This CDR3 region has 14 residues. From germline, CDR1 is SGHTA and CDR2 FQGNSA.

The chain recombines TRBV7-2 with TRBJ1-5; D uncertain. V lost 4 bases and J 0 bases, leaving 13 bases between the germline ends. The CDR3 is 16 residues long. The germline gives CDR1 SGHTA, CDR2 FQGNSA. The CDR3 DNA reads as TGTGCCAGCAGCTCGATTTCAGGAACTAGCAATCAGCCCCAGCATTTT. Its translation: CASSSISGTSNQPQHF.

The V and J genes are TRBV5-1 and TRBJ1-3; 8 positions agree with TRBD1. J lost 8 bases, V lost 2 bases, and 9 bases had no gene match. Germline V gene data show CDR1 as SGHRS and CDR2 as YFSETQ. The CDR3 is 15 amino acids. The CDR3 DNA follows: TGCGCCAGCAGCTTTGGACAGGGCGGAGGGGACACCATATATTTT. This sequence encodes CASSFGQGGGDTIYF.